The next 32 T cell receptor beta chains were all read from a single sample in a study of blood T cells in healthy people across ages. The use of a sample-barcoded 5' primer and a J-beta primer mix characterized a second PCR of roughly 7 to 12 cycles. One entry per CDR3 protein, called by TCRdb with MiXCR from the 5' RACE reads. Found here are 1,300,000 or so distinct CDR3 sequences, approximately 59% of them singletons; the top ten hold over 6.5%. Sequenced: blood. These receptors were taken from a young man in good health.

The chain recombines TRBV25-1 with TRBJ1-4; D gene unclear. The CDR3 length is 13 residues. Per germline, CDR1 MGHDK and CDR2 SYGVNS. Trimming left V 6 bases short and J 8 bases short, with 13 bases between. The DNA for the CDR3 is TGTGCCAGCAGGGGAGCCGGAAGGGAAAAACTGTTTTTT. This encodes CASRGAGREKLFF. Full variable domain (rest looked up from reference TRBV25-1 and TRBJ1-4): EADIYQTPRYLVIGTGKKITLECSQTMGHDKMYWYQQDPGMELHLIHYSYGVNSTEKGDLSSESTVSRIRTEHFPLTLESARPSHTSQYLCASRGAGREKLFFGSGTQLSVL.

This chain joins TRBV7-2 and TRBJ1-6, with 8 bases identical to TRBD1. The V gene's germline CDR1 is SGHTA and CDR2 FQGNSA. This CDR3 is built from 18 residues. V shed 1 base, J shed 3 bases, and the junction held 8 bases outside the gene matches. Here the CDR3 reads CASSLVPGGVRYNSPLHF. CDR3 DNA sequence: TGTGCCAGCAGCTTAGTCCCAGGGGGCGTACGCTATAATTCACCCCTCCACTTT.

The CDR3 nucleotides are TGTGCCAGCAGCTTAGCATTCGGTTGGGGGCGCCAATATGAGCAGTACTTC. Its translation: CASSLAFGWGRQYEQYF. The chain recombines TRBV11-3 with TRBJ2-7; tentatively, D is TRBD1 (6 bases). The CDR3 loop spans 17 amino acids. Looked up from germline, CDR1 is SGHNT and CDR2 is YENEEA. V lost 1 base and J 7 bases, leaving 23 bases between the germline ends.

The chain couples TRBV20-1 to TRBJ2-1, with TRBD2 matching 10 bases. Losses at the gene ends were 2 bases for V and 4 bases for J; bases not matched to a gene: 8. The germline CDR1 and CDR2 sequences are DFQATT and SNEGSKA (reference sequence). The CDR3 spans 16 residues. The CDR3 sequence: CSARKKRGGPYNEQFF. The CDR3 coding sequence is TGCAGTGCTAGAAAAAAGCGGGGGGGACCATACAATGAGCAGTTCTTC.

The V gene is TRBV12-3 or TRBV12-4, the J gene TRBJ1-4; no definite D call. The CDR3 totals 12 residues. The V end was cut by 3 bases, the J end by 8 bases, with 7 bases between. CDR3 amino acids: CASSFRREKLFF. The CDR3 DNA reads TGTGCCAGCAGTTTTAGGAGGGAAAAACTGTTTTTT.

CDR3 nucleotide sequence: TGTGCCAGCAGCCTACTAGCGGGGGGGATAACAGATACGCAGTATTTT. Its protein product is CASSLLAGGITDTQYF. V and J are TRBV12-3 or TRBV12-4 and TRBJ2-3, with 13 positions matching TRBD2. Losses at the gene ends were 6 bases for V and 3 bases for J; bases not matched to a gene: 6. CDR3 length: 16 residues.

This chain uses TRBV12-3 or TRBV12-4 with TRBJ2-5; D uncertain. The CDR3 is 16 residues long. The V and J ends lost 7 bases and 2 bases respectively, with 20 bases between them. In DNA form, the CDR3 reads TGTGCCAGCACCGTTAGGCCCTTGGTAGGACAAGAGACCCAGTACTTC. This codes for CASTVRPLVGQETQYF.

This clonotype was detected only a few times. This chain links TRBV6-1 with TRBJ2-7, with D perhaps given as TRBD1 or TRBD2 (5 bases each). The V and J ends lost 8 bases and 3 bases respectively, with 11 bases between them. In germline, CDR1 is MNHNS, CDR2 SASEGT. This CDR3 has 12 residues. The chain's CDR3 is CASGGTYYEQYF. Here the CDR3 DNA reads TGTGCCAGCGGTGGGACCTACTACGAGCAGTACTTC.

The chain joins TRBV7-9 to TRBJ2-3, with 8 positions matching TRBD2. V gave up 4 bases and J gave up 2 bases; unmatched junction bases: 8. CDR1 is SEHNR and CDR2 is FQNEAQ in the germline V gene (reference sequence). CDR3 length: 16 amino acids. CDR3 DNA: TGTGCCAGCAGCTGGGATAGCGGGGACTACACAGATACGCAGTATTTT. Protein sequence: CASSWDSGDYTDTQYF.

The chain uses TRBV28 and TRBJ2-7; the match to TRBD1 covers 7 bases. V lost 5 bases to trimming and J lost 3 bases; unmatched junction nucleotides: 7. The CDR3 loop spans 14 amino acids. Germline loops: CDR1 MDHEN, CDR2 SYDVKM. The CDR3 DNA follows: TGTGCCAGCAGTCCGACGGGGACAGACTACGAGCAGTACTTC. Encoded protein: CASSPTGTDYEQYF.

This clonotype appeared a single time. This chain links TRBV12-3 or TRBV12-4 with TRBJ2-5, with 7 nucleotides matching TRBD1. With the DNA end fitting TRBJ2-1 better, the J assignment may be wrong. The CDR3 runs to 13 residues. DNA for the CDR3: TGTGCCAGCATGGACAGGTACCAAGAGACCCAGTTCTTC. It encodes CASMDRYQETQFF.

CDR3 DNA sequence: TGTGCCAGCGGACTAGCTCCAGATACGCAGTATTTT. Amino acid sequence: CASGLAPDTQYF. The chain carries TRBV28 and TRBJ2-3; 8 bases map to TRBD2. The germline CDR1 and CDR2 sequences are MDHEN and SYDVKM. V gave up 8 bases and J gave up 4 bases; unmatched junction bases: 2. This CDR3 has 12 residues.

This clonotype was seen more than once but under ten times. V and J are TRBV10-3 and TRBJ2-7; 8 nucleotides align to TRBD2. After removal of 3 bases from V and 0 bases from J, the junction contained 4 bases not matched to a gene. The germline CDR1 and CDR2 sequences are ENHRY and SYGVKD. The CDR3 runs 15 residues. CDR3 sequence reads: CAISDVAGPSYEQYF. CDR3 DNA: TGTGCCATCAGTGATGTAGCGGGGCCCTCCTACGAGCAGTACTTC.

The chain has TRBV15 and TRBJ2-7; 10 nucleotides align to TRBD1. Looked up from germline, CDR1 is LNHNV and CDR2 is YYDKDF (reference sequence). The CDR3 length is 13 residues. V gave up 6 bases and J gave up 3 bases; unmatched junction bases: 2. CDR3: CATRRTGGYEQYF. CDR3 sequence (DNA): TGTGCCACCAGAAGGACAGGGGGCTACGAGCAGTACTTC.

The J gene is TRBJ1-2, the V gene TRBV4-1; D possibly corresponds to TRBD1 (6 bases). The CDR3 length is 15 residues. Between the trimmed V and J ends, which lost 1 base and 6 bases, there was a span of 15 bases. The V gene's germline CDR1 is MGHRA and CDR2 YSYEKL. DNA for the CDR3: TGCGCCAGCAGCCAAGCAGACAGGCAACAGGATGGCTACACCTTC. This gives the protein CASSQADRQQDGYTF.

In this sample, this clonotype turned up a few times. Written as DNA, the CDR3 is TGCGCCAGCAGCGAGAGGGGAGGAGACATTCAGTACTTC. This encodes CASSERGGDIQYF. J is TRBJ2-4 and V is TRBV5-1; the D gene is possibly TRBD2 (6 bases). In germline, CDR1 is SGHRS, CDR2 YFSETQ. V was cut by 4 bases and J by 8 bases, with 13 bases left in between. There are 13 residues in the CDR3.

This clonotype has just a few counts. V usage is TRBV27 and J usage is TRBJ2-2; D gene ambiguous. V shed 2 bases and J shed 10 bases, with 8 bases lying between them. The germline V gene encodes CDR1 MNHEY and CDR2 SMNVEV (reference sequence). This CDR3 region has 12 residues. Here the CDR3 DNA reads TGTGCCAGCAGTTTACCCGGCTCGGAGCTGTTTTTT. As protein: CASSLPGSELFF.

The chain is built from TRBV13 and TRBJ2-1; 7 positions agree with TRBD1. Gene TRBJ2-7 matches the end of the DNA better, so the J call may be wrong. The CDR3 consists of 14 residues. In germline, CDR1 is PRHDT, CDR2 FYEKMQ (reference sequence). The CDR3 is CASSDRDRAREQYF. The CDR3 nucleotides read TGTGCCAGCAGCGACCGGGACAGAGCCCGCGAGCAGTACTTC.

This chain links TRBV19 with TRBJ1-1, with D possibly being TRBD1 (5 bases). Per germline, CDR1 LNHDA and CDR2 SQIVND (reference sequence). This CDR3 region has 15 residues. V was pared by 2 bases and J by 1 base, with 11 bases between. In DNA, the CDR3 is TGTGCCAGTAGTATATCCTGGACACAGAACACTGAAGCTTTCTTT. It yields the protein CASSISWTQNTEAFF.

This clonotype was seen a single time. The chain recombines TRBV10-1 with TRBJ1-2; no clear D gene. The CDR3 consists of 13 residues. V lost 2 bases and J lost 2, with 6 bases in between. In germline, CDR1 is WNHNN, CDR2 SYGVQD (reference sequence). The CDR3: CASSERQNYGYTF. In DNA, the CDR3 is TGCGCCAGCAGTGAGAGGCAGAACTATGGCTACACCTTC.

This clonotype has a handful of counts. This chain uses TRBV20-1 with TRBJ1-4; 7 nucleotides line up with TRBD1. Germline lookup yields CDR1 DFQATT and CDR2 SNEGSKA (reference sequence). The CDR3 loop spans 12 amino acids. V was pared by 3 bases and J by 8 bases, with 3 bases of the junction left unmatched. CDR3 DNA: TGCAGTGCTAGGAGACAGGGAGAAAAACTGTTTTTT. This codes for CSARRQGEKLFF.

This clonotype was seen a few times. This chain uses TRBV3-1 with TRBJ2-7; D remains unclear. From germline, CDR1 is LGHDT and CDR2 YNNKEL (reference sequence). The CDR3 loop spans 14 amino acids. The V gene lost 4 bases and the J gene lost 7 bases, with 17 bases spanning the gap. The CDR3: CASSPRGSLWEQYF. CDR3 nucleotide sequence: TGTGCCAGCAGCCCAAGAGGCAGTTTATGGGAGCAGTACTTC.

The chain has TRBV4-1 and TRBJ2-1; 10 bases map to TRBD2. Trimming cost V 2 bases and J 8 bases; bases outside gene matches: 15. CDR1 is MGHRA and CDR2 is YSYEKL in the germline V gene. This CDR3 comprises 18 residues. The CDR3 DNA sequence: TGCGCCAGCAGCCAATATGGGGAACGGGGGACTAGCGTGCATGAGCAGTTCTTC. It codes for CASSQYGERGTSVHEQFF.

V usage is TRBV30 and J usage is TRBJ2-1; D remains ambiguous. Judging by the DNA end, TRBJ2-7 fits better; the J call may be wrong. CDR3 length equals 14 residues. Germline CDR1 is GTSNPN and CDR2 is SVGIG (reference sequence). The CDR3 sequence is CAWSVESAHYEQYF. The CDR3 DNA sequence: TGTGCCTGGAGCGTCGAGTCAGCTCACTACGAGCAGTACTTC.

The chain couples TRBV4-3 to TRBJ2-1, with 8 bases fitting TRBD2. The CDR3 extends over 18 amino acids. V shed 0 bases, J shed 5 bases, and the junction held 12 bases outside the gene matches. Per the germline V gene, CDR1 is LGHNA and CDR2 is YSLEER. In nucleotides, the CDR3 is TGCGCCAGCAGCCAAGATTATTCTGGGACTAGTCGGAACAATGAGCAGTTCTTC. It encodes CASSQDYSGTSRNNEQFF.

The chain couples TRBV20-1 to TRBJ1-1; D is uncertain. Trimming stripped 0 bases from V and 6 bases from J, with 5 bases between. The CDR3 runs 11 residues. Germline CDR1 and CDR2: DFQATT and SNEGSKA (reference sequence). Here the CDR3 reads CSARDIPEAFF. For the CDR3, the DNA is TGCAGTGCTAGAGATATTCCTGAAGCTTTCTTT.

This clonotype was observed a handful of times. The chain links TRBV29-1 to TRBJ2-5; 7 nucleotides agree with TRBD2. Losses at the gene ends were 7 bases for V and 7 bases for J; bases not matched to a gene: 15. The CDR3 extends over 14 amino acids. CDR1 SQVTM and CDR2 ANQGSEA come from the germline V gene. The CDR3 DNA sequence: TGCAGCGCGCGCGGGGGATCAACTGAAGGGACCCAGTACTTC. It encodes CSARGGSTEGTQYF.

This clonotype was seen a few times. The CDR3 DNA sequence: TGTGCCAGCAGCTACAGTTACACTGAAGCTTTCTTT. Its translation: CASSYSYTEAFF. The chain has TRBV7-9 and TRBJ1-1; D is ambiguous. This CDR3 is 12 amino acids long. Between the trimmed V and J ends, which lost 4 bases and 3 bases, there was a span of 6 bases. The germline V gene has CDR1 SEHNR and CDR2 FQNEAQ (reference sequence).

The genes are TRBV2 and TRBJ2-7; D is possibly TRBD1 (7 bases). Germline CDR1 reads SNHLY; CDR2 reads FYNNEI. The CDR3 length is 14 residues. V lost 2 bases and J lost 6, with 14 bases in between. The CDR3 sequence is CASSECAGGCEQYF. CDR3 in DNA: TGTGCCAGCAGTGAATGTGCAGGGGGGTGCGAGCAGTACTTC.

The sample holds a few counts of this clonotype. The genes are TRBV2 and TRBJ1-4; D is unclear. V lost 5 bases and J lost 12, with 13 bases in between. Germline lookup yields CDR1 SNHLY and CDR2 FYNNEI. The CDR3 totals 12 residues. CDR3 loop: CASSPEKRELFF. Written as DNA, the CDR3 is TGTGCCAGCAGTCCCGAGAAGCGCGAACTGTTTTTT.

The chain uses TRBV2 and TRBJ2-5, with D perhaps TRBD1 (5 bases). The CDR3 totals 15 residues. The V end lost 0 bases, the J end lost 1 base, and 9 bases lay between the germline ends. CDR1 SNHLY and CDR2 FYNNEI come from the germline V gene. The CDR3 nucleotides are TGTGCCAGCAGTGAAGCGGTAGGGGTCCAAGAGACCCAGTACTTC. Amino acids: CASSEAVGVQETQYF.

CDR3 DNA: TGTGCCACCAGCAGAGATGGGCGAGTCAACTCACCCCTCCACTTT. Amino acids: CATSRDGRVNSPLHF. The chain links TRBV15 to TRBJ1-6; D gene unclear. CDR3 size: 15 residues. Germline CDR1 reads LNHNV; CDR2 reads YYDKDF (reference sequence). The V end lost 0 bases, the J end lost 10 bases, and 13 bases lay between the germline ends.